This TCR beta chain was obtained from a study of technical replicates of blood from four donors. Generated by immunoSEQ multiplex PCR, the TCRdb table keeps only in-frame clones and is missing some. Of about 75,000 clones detected, 95% to 98% appear once; the ten largest clones hold roughly 0.2%. The germline CDR1 and CDR2 sequences are SGHRS and YFSETQ. V dropped 7 bases and J dropped 8 bases, with 19 bases sitting between them. The CDR3 sequence is 14 residues long. The V and J genes are TRBV5-1 and TRBJ2-1; TRBD2 might be the D (6 bases). Input material: T cells isolated from PBMCs. This clonotype was sampled from a human donor in good health. CDR3 sequence reads: CASGGTPDGDEQFF. CDR3 DNA sequence: TGCGCCAGCGGCGGGACTCCCGACGGGGATGAGCAGTTCTTC.